The 25 T cell receptor beta chains presented below share a single source sample, sequenced in a study of post-analysis software for immune sequencing data. Whole-study findings and limits: The study found TRBV5-6, TRBV5-1 and TRBV20-1 among several TRBV segments more frequent in patients than controls.

Their target antigens are unknown. The authors incorporated unique molecular identifiers into the TCR beta cDNA libraries. TCRdb fed the PCR reads into MiXCR, producing one record per CDR3 protein. The sample lists approximately 570,000 distinct CDR3 sequences; 40% to 50% were seen once. The material sequenced was blood. Every receptor here comes from a girl between 10 and 17 years old with multiple sclerosis.

Only a few counts were recorded for this clonotype. The rearrangement joins TRBV5-1 to TRBJ2-7; no clear D. Germline V lookup: CDR1 SGHRS, CDR2 YFSETQ. CDR3 length: 13 amino acids. V was cut by 4 bases and J by 3 bases, with 11 bases left in between. This chain's CDR3 is CASSPDELYEQYF. In DNA, the CDR3 is TGCGCCAGCAGCCCTGACGAACTCTACGAGCAGTACTTC.

The chain couples TRBV6-5 to TRBJ2-1; the match to TRBD1 covers 9 bases. The germline V gene encodes CDR1 MNHEY and CDR2 SVGAGI. This CDR3 spans 14 amino acids. J lost 8 bases, V lost 7 bases, and 9 bases had no gene match. The CDR3 DNA follows: TGTGCCAGCACCCCCCGGACAGGGGTCGATGAGCAGTTCTTC. This sequence encodes CASTPRTGVDEQFF.

This clonotype was seen more than once but under ten times. A read error is possible here, since a much larger clone lies one base away. This sequence joins TRBV12-3 or TRBV12-4 and TRBJ2-5, with D unresolved. The CDR3 contains 13 residues. The CDR3 region has the DNA TGTGCCGGCAGTTTGGGCTATAAAGAGACCCAGTACTTC. Its protein product is CAGSLGYKETQYF.

This clonotype was detected a few times. The chain has TRBV7-3 and TRBJ2-7, with D perhaps TRBD2 (6 bases). The end of the DNA fits TRBJ2-5 better, so the J call may be wrong. CDR1 is SGHTA and CDR2 is FQGTGA in the germline V gene. The CDR3 totals 14 residues. CDR3 residues: CASSLSSGVETQYF. The CDR3 region has the DNA TGTGCCAGCAGCTTATCCTCGGGGGTGGAGACCCAGTACTTC.

J is TRBJ1-4 and V is TRBV4-2; D might be TRBD1 (5 bases). The V gene lost 3 bases and the J gene lost 0 bases, with 14 bases spanning the gap. The CDR3 sequence is 17 residues long. CDR1 is LGHNA, CDR2 YNFKEQ, per germline. The DNA for the CDR3 is TGTGCCAGCAGCCAGCCTTCCGTGGGACCAACTAATGAAAAACTGTTTTTT. The encoded protein is CASSQPSVGPTNEKLFF.

This sequence joins TRBV7-2 and TRBJ2-7; perhaps TRBD1 as D (6 bases). The J call may be mistaken, given a closer DNA end match to TRBJ2-5. The CDR3 consists of 13 residues. CDR1 is SGHTA, CDR2 FQGNSA, per germline. CDR3 sequence (DNA): TGTGCCAGCAGCCGGGCGAGGGGGGAGACCCAGTACTTC. Protein product: CASSRARGETQYF.

This clonotype was seen more than once but under ten times. The genes are TRBV5-1 and TRBJ2-4; TRBD1 matches at 8 bases. CDR1 SGHRS and CDR2 YFSETQ come from the germline V gene. The CDR3 totals 17 residues. The trim removed 4 bases at V and 1 base at J, leaving 10 bases unmatched. This CDR3 reads CASSGTTGDFAKNIQYF. The DNA of the CDR3 is TGCGCCAGCAGCGGAACGACAGGGGACTTCGCCAAAAACATTCAGTACTTC.

This clonotype turned up a few times. The chain carries TRBV12-3 or TRBV12-4 and TRBJ2-7; tentative D call: TRBD2 (5 bases). Trimming left V 6 bases short and J 3 bases short, with 15 bases between. CDR3 length equals 14 residues. The CDR3 nucleotides read TGTGCCAGCAGCACGGACGGGGTGAGCTACGAGCAGTACTTC. Protein sequence: CASSTDGVSYEQYF.

The chain uses TRBV4-2 and TRBJ2-3; 9 nucleotides match TRBD2. After removal of 8 bases from V and 2 bases from J, the junction contained 14 bases not matched to a gene. CDR1 LGHNA and CDR2 YNFKEQ come from the germline V gene. CDR3 length equals 17 residues. In nucleotides, the CDR3 is TGTGCCAGCCCCCAGGGGAGTATAGCGGGAGACACAGATACGCAGTATTTT. Protein product: CASPQGSIAGDTDTQYF.

The J gene is TRBJ2-2, the V gene TRBV6-1, with TRBD1 as a possible D gene (6 bases). The CDR3 is 17 residues long. Deletions cut 10 bases from V and 2 bases from J, with 23 bases between. The germline V gene has CDR1 MNHNS and CDR2 SASEGT. CDR3 protein: CATYQARSGVNTGELFF. The CDR3 nucleotides are TGTGCCACCTACCAGGCCCGGTCAGGGGTCAACACCGGGGAGCTGTTTTTT.

The chain carries TRBV6-5 and TRBJ2-3; TRBD2 matches 7 bases. CDR3 length: 13 amino acids. CDR1 and CDR2 (germline): MNHEY, SVGAGI. Trimming cost V 8 bases and J 2 bases; bases outside gene matches: 4. The CDR3 nucleotides read TGTGCCAGCGTGGCGGGAGCCACAGATACGCAGTATTTT. Translated, it gives CASVAGATDTQYF.

The chain recombines TRBV28 with TRBJ2-7; 16 nucleotides line up with TRBD2. V gave up 5 bases and J gave up 5 bases; unmatched junction bases: 0. The CDR3 extends over 14 amino acids. CDR1 MDHEN and CDR2 SYDVKM come from the germline V gene. CDR3 sequence (DNA): TGTGCCAGCAGTGGGACTAGCGGGAGGGACGAGCAGTACTTC. This codes for CASSGTSGRDEQYF.

This clonotype was seen only a few times. The gene calls are TRBV20-1 and TRBJ1-1; 8 positions agree with TRBD1. Germline values: CDR1 DFQATT, CDR2 SNEGSKA (reference sequence). The CDR3 length is 14 residues. V was clipped by 5 bases and J by 3 bases; unmatched bases: 8. The CDR3 here is CSAADRGGDTEAFF. The DNA for the CDR3 is TGCAGTGCTGCAGACAGGGGTGGGGACACTGAAGCTTTCTTT.

V is TRBV2 and J is TRBJ2-1; the D is unclear. Germline-derived CDR1 and CDR2 are SNHLY and FYNNEI. The CDR3 covers 11 residues. V was clipped by 9 bases and J by 6 bases, with 9 bases between them. The CDR3 region is CASAALNEQFF. The CDR3 nucleotides are TGTGCCAGTGCTGCCCTCAATGAGCAGTTCTTC.

The chain uses TRBV5-4 and TRBJ2-1; no reliable D call. The V gene lost 0 bases and the J gene lost 0 bases, with 10 bases spanning the gap. The germline CDR1 and CDR2 sequences are SGHNT and YYREEE (reference sequence). The CDR3 is made up of 16 amino acids. The CDR3 region has the DNA TGTGCCAGCAGCTTGGGGGCAGTAAGCTCCTACAATGAGCAGTTCTTC. Translation gives CASSLGAVSSYNEQFF.

The chain employs TRBV12-5 and TRBJ1-6; 7 nucleotides agree with TRBD1. Germline V gene sequence: CDR1 LGHNT, CDR2 FRNRAP. This CDR3 comprises 19 residues. J gave up 0 bases and V 0 bases, and 8 bases lay outside the gene matches. The CDR3 DNA sequence: TGTGCTAGTGGTTTGGTAATAGGACAGGAGAGCTCCTATAATTCACCCCTCCACTTT. This codes for CASGLVIGQESSYNSPLHF.

V is TRBV12-3 or TRBV12-4 and J is TRBJ2-4, with TRBD2 matching 7 bases. The V and J ends lost 1 base and 0 bases, in that order; junction bases with no gene match: 9. This CDR3 contains 18 residues. CDR3 sequence reads: CASSLGQGGVLAKNIQYF. In DNA form, the CDR3 reads TGTGCCAGCAGTTTAGGGCAGGGAGGGGTCCTAGCCAAAAACATTCAGTACTTC.

The genes are TRBV20-1 and TRBJ2-5; 15 nucleotides align to TRBD2. This CDR3 spans 20 amino acids. J lost 1 base, V lost 5 bases, and 17 bases had no gene match. CDR1 is DFQATT and CDR2 is SNEGSKA in the germline V gene (reference sequence). The CDR3 loop is CSARRGLAGGGVGPQETQYF. CDR3 in DNA: TGCAGTGCTCGTCGGGGACTAGCGGGGGGAGGGGTTGGACCCCAAGAGACCCAGTACTTC.

This clonotype was recorded a few times. This rearrangement joins TRBV7-9 to TRBJ2-5; 9 bases map to TRBD1. J gave up 0 bases and V 4 bases, and 3 bases lay outside the gene matches. Looked up from germline, CDR1 is SEHNR and CDR2 is FQNEAQ (reference sequence). This CDR3 spans 15 amino acids. The CDR3 sequence: CASSSQGAHQETQYF. The CDR3 DNA sequence: TGTGCCAGCAGCTCACAGGGGGCTCACCAAGAGACCCAGTACTTC.

V gene TRBV10-3 combines with J gene TRBJ2-3; perhaps TRBD1 as D (6 bases). CDR3 length: 16 residues. Germline CDR1 and CDR2: ENHRY and SYGVKD. V was cut by 0 bases and J by 2 bases, with 12 bases left in between. The CDR3 loop reads CAISESPGASTDTQYF. The CDR3 DNA reads as TGTGCCATCAGTGAGTCCCCAGGGGCCTCCACAGATACGCAGTATTTT.

This clonotype was detected only a few times. The rearrangement links TRBV12-3 or TRBV12-4 to TRBJ2-1, with D unresolved. The V end lost 5 bases, the J end lost 2 bases, and 13 bases lay between the germline ends. This CDR3 is 15 amino acids long. CDR3 sequence: CASSQSVLAYNEQFF. The DNA of the CDR3 is TGTGCCAGCAGTCAAAGCGTCCTCGCCTACAATGAGCAGTTCTTC.

This sequence joins TRBV29-1 and TRBJ1-4, with unresolved D. Germline lookup yields CDR1 SQVTM and CDR2 ANQGSEA. V lost 2 bases to trimming and J lost 10 bases, with 14 bases between them. This CDR3 is built from 13 residues. CDR3 in amino acids: CSVERDQRGKLFF. Written as DNA, the CDR3 is TGCAGCGTTGAACGGGATCAGCGGGGAAAACTGTTTTTT.

This rearrangement joins TRBV6-6 to TRBJ1-1; the match to TRBD1 covers 7 bases. J gave up 10 bases and V 5 bases, and 4 bases lay outside the gene matches. CDR1 and CDR2 from the germline V gene are MNHNY and SVGAGI (reference sequence). The CDR3 spans 11 residues. CDR3 sequence reads: CASSETGTAFF. CDR3 in DNA: TGTGCCAGCAGTGAGACAGGGACAGCTTTCTTT.

The rearrangement joins TRBV6-9 to TRBJ2-1; D may be TRBD1 or TRBD2 (5 bases each). CDR1 and CDR2 from the germline V gene are MNHGY and SVAAGI. The CDR3 spans 15 residues. Trimming pared 8 bases from V and 0 bases from J, leaving 14 bases between. CDR3 region: CASGASLLSYNEQFF. CDR3 DNA: TGTGCCAGCGGGGCTAGCCTTCTCTCCTACAATGAGCAGTTCTTC.

The genes are TRBV3-1 and TRBJ1-2; D possibly corresponds to TRBD1 (5 bases). This CDR3 has 14 amino acids. The germline V and J ends were trimmed by 6 bases and 4 bases, with 15 bases remaining between them. Germline-derived CDR1 and CDR2 are LGHDT and YNNKEL (reference sequence). The CDR3 DNA is TGTGCCAGCAGAGCCAGGAGGGACTCCTATGGCTACACCTTC. It encodes CASRARRDSYGYTF.